Below are 24 T cell receptor beta chains sequenced from a single sample in a study of early T cells in non-severe SARS-CoV-2 infection (dated by TCRdb to about 2021). The library came from 5' RACE. Sequencing used a NextSeq 500. TCRdb reran the public reads through fastp at Q25 and MiXCR, keeping productive beta chains. Each CDR3 protein appears once, grouped with its most common genes and DNA. A total of some 77,000 distinct CDR3 sequences appear in this sample, around 16% of them only once. Approximately 2.9% of the sample rests with the top ten. The sequenced material came from whole blood. The source is an adult who was a healthcare worker with PCR-confirmed SARS-CoV-2 infection or an uninfected control (not recorded which).

This clonotype was counted at least ten times. This chain connects TRBV2 to TRBJ2-3, with a weak D call TRBD2 (5 bases). V lost 8 bases, J lost 0 bases, and 15 bases lay in between. This CDR3 spans 15 amino acids. In germline, CDR1 is SNHLY, CDR2 FYNNEI. The CDR3 is CASRGLHSSTDTQYF. The CDR3 nucleotides are TGTGCCAGCCGAGGACTTCACTCCAGCACAGATACGCAGTATTTT.

The chain carries TRBV5-1 and TRBJ2-1, with 7 bases matching TRBD2. From germline, CDR1 is SGHRS and CDR2 YFSETQ. The CDR3 extends over 15 amino acids. The V and J ends lost 4 bases and 5 bases, in that order; junction bases with no gene match: 9. The DNA of the CDR3 is TGCGCCAGCAGCACGCCGGGACTACCGAACAATGAGCAGTTCTTC. Translated, it gives CASSTPGLPNNEQFF. Full variable domain (missing parts from reference TRBV5-1 and TRBJ2-1): KAGVTQTPRYLIKTRGQQVTLSCSPISGHRSVSWYQQTPGQGLQFLFEYFSETQRNKGNFPGRFSGRQFSNSRSEMNVSTLELGDSALYLCASSTPGLPNNEQFFGPGTRLTVL.

This clonotype was observed a handful of times. The CDR3 region is CASSGDPTGVVTEAFF. CDR3 sequence (DNA): TGTGCCAGCAGCGGGGACCCGACAGGGGTGGTGACTGAAGCTTTCTTT. This chain joins TRBV2 and TRBJ1-1; 8 bases fit TRBD1. Germline V gives CDR1 SNHLY, CDR2 FYNNEI. The V segment lost 6 bases and the J segment 5 bases; nucleotides outside the gene matches: 14. CDR3 size: 16 residues.

The table lists this clonotype with a few counts. The J gene is TRBJ2-1, the V gene TRBV2, with 9 bases aligning to TRBD2. V lost 4 bases to trimming and J lost 2 bases; unmatched junction nucleotides: 3. This CDR3 is 15 amino acids long. CDR1 and CDR2 (germline): SNHLY, FYNNEI. In DNA, the CDR3 is TGTGCCAGCAGTGTAGCGGGGGCGGCCTACAATGAGCAGTTCTTC. Translation: CASSVAGAAYNEQFF.

This clonotype was detected many times. V is TRBV10-3 and J is TRBJ2-3; 12 bases are a match to TRBD2. The germline V gene encodes CDR1 ENHRY and CDR2 SYGVKD. This CDR3 region has 16 residues. V lost 5 bases and J lost 0; bases outside the gene matches: 3. CDR3 protein: CAISPGTSGSTDTQYF. In DNA form, the CDR3 reads TGTGCCATCAGTCCCGGGACTAGCGGGAGCACAGATACGCAGTATTTT.

A few counts support this clonotype. The chain recombines TRBV20-1 with TRBJ1-6; 7 bases are shared with TRBD1. Germline values: CDR1 DFQATT, CDR2 SNEGSKA (reference sequence). V lost 3 bases to trimming and J lost 8 bases; unmatched junction nucleotides: 7. The CDR3 covers 14 residues. The CDR3 region has the DNA TGCAGTGCTAGGGCGACGGGACAGCATTCACCCCTCCACTTT. Translated: CSARATGQHSPLHF.

Details on this clonotype: At one end, the junction sequence differs from germline, possibly due to a read error. The chain links TRBV5-4 to TRBJ1-2; no clear D. This CDR3 contains 15 residues. Per germline, CDR1 SGHNT and CDR2 YYREEE (reference sequence). The CDR3 DNA follows: TGTGCCAACAGCTTGCCCGGTGGTCTTGGCGGTGGCTACACCTTC. As protein: CANSLPGGLGGGYTF. The variable domain in full, with the rest retrieved from reference TRBV5-4 and TRBJ1-2, is ETGVTQSPTHLIKTRGQQVTLRCSSQSGHNTVSWYQQALGQGPQFIFQYYREEENGRGNFPPRFSGLQFPNYSSELNVNALELDDSALYLCANSLPGGLGGGYTFGSGTRLTVV.

The V call is TRBV12-3 or TRBV12-4, the J call TRBJ2-7; 12 bases are a match to TRBD2. The CDR3 totals 16 residues. With 8 bases clipped from V and 1 base from J, the junction kept 9 bases outside the gene matches. As DNA, the CDR3 is TGTGCCAGCGCCCGACTAGCGGGGGAGGTTTCCTACGAGCAGTACTTC. Its translation: CASARLAGEVSYEQYF.

This clonotype was counted a few times. V and J are TRBV6-1 and TRBJ2-7; 8 positions match TRBD1. Germline V gene sequence: CDR1 MNHNS, CDR2 SASEGT. This CDR3 is 14 amino acids long. The trim removed 2 bases at V and 3 bases at J, leaving 3 bases unmatched. For the CDR3, the DNA is TGTGCCAGCAGTGAATCTACAGGGGGCTACGAGCAGTACTTC. It codes for CASSESTGGYEQYF.

This clonotype came up many times. The chain uses TRBV14 and TRBJ1-1; D perhaps matches TRBD1 (6 bases). CDR1 and CDR2 (germline): SGHDN, FVKESK. V shed 6 bases and J shed 1 base, with 6 bases lying between them. This CDR3 region has 12 residues. For the CDR3, the DNA is TGTGCCAGCAGACAGGGGAACACTGAAGCTTTCTTT. It codes for CASRQGNTEAFF.

The chain couples TRBV12-3 or TRBV12-4 to TRBJ2-5, with D unresolved. The V and J ends lost 7 bases and 1 base respectively, with 13 bases between them. This CDR3 has 14 amino acids. The CDR3 DNA reads as TGTGCCAGCACCCCTGATAACAGCCAAGAGACCCAGTACTTC. The encoded protein is CASTPDNSQETQYF.

The J gene is TRBJ1-1, the V gene TRBV20-1, with 7 bases aligning to TRBD1. V gave up 5 bases and J gave up 0 bases; unmatched junction bases: 3. This CDR3 contains 13 residues. Germline assignment: CDR1 DFQATT and CDR2 SNEGSKA (reference sequence). CDR3 in amino acids: CSAPGQMNTEAFF. The CDR3 nucleotides are TGCAGTGCTCCGGGACAGATGAACACTGAAGCTTTCTTT.

The chain carries TRBV7-8 and TRBJ2-3; either TRBD1 or TRBD2 may supply D (5 bases each). Germline CDR1 and CDR2: SGHVS and FQNEAQ. V lost 1 base and J lost 2, with 10 bases in between. This CDR3 is built from 15 residues. CDR3 nucleotides: TGTGCCAGCAGCTTAGGTGGGGGAGCCACAGATACGCAGTATTTT. This sequence encodes CASSLGGGATDTQYF.

The DNA of the CDR3 is TGTGCCAGTAGTATGGCTGGGCCTGCCGGCGAGCAGTACTTC. Amino acids: CASSMAGPAGEQYF. The chain carries TRBV19 and TRBJ2-7; D uncertain. Trimming stripped 3 bases from V and 6 bases from J, with 15 bases between. The CDR3 sequence is 14 residues long. Germline V gene data show CDR1 as LNHDA and CDR2 as SQIVND (reference sequence).

This clonotype appeared a few times. This chain connects TRBV2 to TRBJ2-7; 8 bases match TRBD1. The CDR3 contains 14 residues. Unmatched junction bases numbered 4, after V lost 6 bases and J lost 0 bases. Germline V CDR1 and CDR2: SNHLY, FYNNEI. The CDR3 bases are TGTGCCAGCAGGGGACAGGCCGTCTCCTACGAGCAGTACTTC. Translating it yields CASRGQAVSYEQYF.

In this sample, this clonotype turned up once. The genes are TRBV5-1 and TRBJ1-1; the D is unclear. CDR1 is SGHRS and CDR2 is YFSETQ in the germline V gene. V dropped 4 bases and J dropped 7 bases, with 11 bases sitting between them. The CDR3 totals 12 residues. As DNA, the CDR3 is TGCGCCAGCAGCCCGGGTTCCAATGAAGCTTTCTTT. This gives the protein CASSPGSNEAFF.

This clonotype was observed a handful of times. The rearrangement uses TRBV6-5 and TRBJ1-4; D may be TRBD1 (5 bases). V lost 5 bases and J 4 bases, leaving 14 bases between the germline ends. CDR3 length equals 15 residues. The germline CDR1 and CDR2 sequences are MNHEY and SVGAGI. Here the CDR3 reads CASSPLVGGNEKLFF. In DNA form, the CDR3 reads TGTGCCAGCAGTCCCCTGGTGGGGGGTAATGAAAAACTGTTTTTT.

This clonotype was seen more than once but under ten times. This sequence joins TRBV20-1 and TRBJ2-4, with TRBD2 matching over 8 bases. There are 14 residues in the CDR3. Germline lookup yields CDR1 DFQATT and CDR2 SNEGSKA (reference sequence). J was trimmed by 6 bases and V by 0 bases; bases with no gene match: 4. For the CDR3, the DNA is TGCAGTGCTAGAGATACGGGACTAGGAAACATTCAGTACTTC. Translation: CSARDTGLGNIQYF.

This clonotype was seen a handful of times. The rearrangement joins TRBV7-3 to TRBJ1-1; D possibly corresponds to TRBD1 (6 bases). CDR3 length: 14 amino acids. Germline V gene data show CDR1 as SGHTA and CDR2 as FQGTGA. V lost 4 bases and J lost 4, with 13 bases in between. Here the CDR3 DNA reads TGTGCCAGCAGCTCCCTGGGCAGGGGCACTGAAGCTTTCTTT. It is translated as CASSSLGRGTEAFF.

This clonotype was recorded a few times. The chain employs TRBV12-3 or TRBV12-4 and TRBJ2-7; a possible D gene is TRBD2 (5 bases). The CDR3 is 12 residues long. V lost 5 bases to trimming and J lost 7 bases, with 12 bases between them. Here the CDR3 reads CASSVNRGEQYF. CDR3 sequence (DNA): TGTGCCAGCAGTGTAAACCGAGGGGAGCAGTACTTC.

The chain employs TRBV5-4 and TRBJ2-3; D remains unclear. This CDR3 is 15 amino acids long. Germline V gene data show CDR1 as SGHNT and CDR2 as YYREEE (reference sequence). Trimming stripped 0 bases from V and 2 bases from J, with 10 bases between. CDR3 nucleotide sequence: TGTGCCAGCAGCTTGGACACCGTCCCCACAGATACGCAGTATTTT. Translating gives CASSLDTVPTDTQYF.

This clonotype was seen ten or more times. The chain uses TRBV12-3 or TRBV12-4 and TRBJ1-5, with D unresolved. The germline V and J ends were trimmed by 3 bases and 8 bases, with 8 bases remaining between them. The CDR3 is 12 amino acids. As DNA, the CDR3 is TGTGCCAGCAGTTTCGCCAGTGAGCCCCAGCATTTT. The encoded protein is CASSFASEPQHF.

V gene TRBV5-6 combines with J gene TRBJ1-4; D perhaps matches TRBD1 (5 bases). V gave up 0 bases and J gave up 5 bases, with 11 bases separating them. The length of the CDR3 is 15 residues. Germline V CDR1 and CDR2: SGHDT, YYEEEE. The DNA of the CDR3 is TGTGCCAGCAGCTTGGATATGGGGGAAAATGAAAAACTGTTTTTT. Amino acids: CASSLDMGENEKLFF.

V is TRBV5-1 and J is TRBJ2-4; D remains unclear. The ends were cut back, 1 base at V and 5 bases at J, with 7 bases in the middle. Germline V gene sequence: CDR1 SGHRS, CDR2 YFSETQ. The CDR3 runs to 13 residues. CDR3 coding DNA: TGCGCCAGCAGCTTGCCAGGCCAAAACATTCAGTACTTC. Its translation: CASSLPGQNIQYF.